This is a list of T cell receptor beta chains from one sample in a study of cytomegalovirus exposure and HLA in healthy donors. Generated by immunoSEQ multiplex PCR, the TCRdb table keeps only in-frame clones and is missing some. The table records about 200,000 clones, roughly 82% of them present only once. Sequencing was performed on PBMCs. The receptors come from a woman aged 30 to 39 in good health and CMV-seropositive. Each CDR3 is given without its conserved first and last residue.

TRBV10-1,12,TRBJ1-1,ASSLDRANTEAF
TRBV18,11,TRBJ2-7,ASSRDRDHEQY
TRBV10-3,14,TRBJ2-1,AISESASGRHNEQF
TRBV7-6,10,TRBJ2-7,ASSSRSYEQY
TRBV4-1,12,TRBJ2-7,ASSLQLDAYEQY
TRBV6-5,12,TRBJ2-7,ASSYAGRAYEQY
TRBV5-1,11,TRBJ1-2,ASSQDSNYGYT
TRBV7-7,13,TRBJ2-1,ASSKLAGGPNEQF
TRBV5-1,11,TRBJ1-1,ASSIHRETEAF
TRBV27,13,TRBJ2-2,ASSWGTGNTGELF
TRBV30,10,TRBJ2-5,ASGQGGKTQY
TRBV5-5,12,TRBJ2-5,ASSLGTGLETQY
TRBV28,12,TRBJ2-7,ASRKLAGAYEQY
TRBV20-1,9,TRBJ2-7,SAKSPPTSG
TRBV9,13,TRBJ2-5,ASSVQGRVQETQY
TRBV27,13,TRBJ2-7,ASSLSTSGSYEQY
TRBV18,15,TRBJ2-1,ASSLPGLAGGRNEQF
TRBV20-1,9,TRBJ1-1,SARKNTEAF
TRBV19,12,TRBJ2-3,ASSTQASTDTQY
TRBV18,14,TRBJ1-4,ASSRGQGTTNEKLF
TRBV4-2,12,TRBJ2-7,ASSQGRDSYEQY
TRBV19,10,TRBJ2-2,ASSPMAGELF
TRBV5-1,11,TRBJ1-1,ASLGQQDTEAF
TRBV5-6,12,TRBJ1-1,ASSLTGVNTEAF
TRBV5-1,16,TRBJ2-1,ASSVGTPGLAGGNEQF
TRBV9,13,TRBJ2-1,ASSVGSVLYNEQF
TRBV19,11,TRBJ2-5,ASSMPGLETQY
TRBV30,13,TRBJ2-5,AWSGLKWYQETQY
TRBV9,16,TRBJ1-1,ASSHQKTGKPLGTEAF
TRBV27,12,TRBJ1-1,ASRAGVWNTEAF
TRBV6-5,13,TRBJ1-1,ASSYSSSGNTEAF
TRBV28,13,TRBJ2-7,ASNPVRERVYEQY
TRBV29-1,10,TRBJ1-1,SVSQLNTEAF
TRBV19,13,TRBJ2-7,ASSILAGYSYEQY
TRBV11-2,11,TRBJ2-5,ASSSLLRETQY
TRBV10-3,13,TRBJ1-1,AISESEGVNTEAF
TRBV7-8,12,TRBJ2-7,ASSSSSGSYEQY
TRBV28,13,TRBJ2-5,ASSSTVGPWETQY
TRBV5-1,13,TRBJ2-5,ASSPKLAGGETQY
TRBV14,12,TRBJ2-2,ASSRQGTTGELF
TRBV18,15,TRBJ2-2,ASSARLGGANTGELF
TRBV19,12,TRBJ2-3,ASSIRQGAYTQY
TRBV18,17,TRBJ2-5,ASSPRTNAGTAGRETQY
TRBV6-6,9,TRBJ2-7,AAGGVYEQY
TRBV19,12,TRBJ2-1,ASSTQTRSHEQF
TRBV29-1,14,TRBJ2-7,SVEDTPSGGGLGQY
TRBV7-9,12,TRBJ1-2,ASSHEDRDLGYT
TRBV29-1,11,TRBJ2-6,SVAVSGANVLT
TRBV6-6,12,TRBJ1-1,ASSSVQGRTEAF
TRBV5-1,15,TRBJ1-2,ASSGGNFGSLVYGYT
TRBV9,13,TRBJ2-5,ASSVFEGVEETQY